These 15 T cell receptor beta chains were sequenced from one sample in a study of T cell responses to AZD1222 COVID-19 vaccine. Here immunoSEQ multiplex PCR was the method, and the copy in TCRdb shows in-frame clones only, minus some. The sample yields approximately 150,000 clones, roughly nine tenths seen once. The material sequenced was peripheral blood, taken 28 days after the second AZD1222 dose. The receptors shown here come from an adult who received the AZD1222 COVID-19 vaccine.

This chain joins TRBV29-1 and TRBJ2-5; TRBD2 matches at 9 bases. Germline V gives CDR1 SQVTM, CDR2 ANQGSEA. This CDR3 is 14 amino acids long. Trimming at V came to 4 bases and at J to 1 base, leaving 4 bases not matched to a gene. The CDR3: CSVGISGGQETQYF. The CDR3 DNA sequence: TGCAGCGTTGGCATTAGCGGGGGCCAAGAGACCCAGTACTTC.

In this sample, this clone turned up once. The chain is built from TRBV9 and TRBJ2-4; D call uncertain. Trimming removed 2 bases from V and 10 bases from J, with 13 bases in between. This CDR3 has 13 residues. Germline values: CDR1 SGDLS, CDR2 YYNGEE. Here the CDR3 DNA reads TGTGCCAGCAGCGTCGGAACAGTAACAATTCAGTACTTC. Its translation is CASSVGTVTIQYF.

The gene calls are TRBV27 and TRBJ1-6; 10 bases map to TRBD1. The V and J ends lost 5 bases and 6 bases, in that order; junction bases with no gene match: 7. The germline V gene has CDR1 MNHEY and CDR2 SMNVEV (reference sequence). The CDR3 is made up of 16 amino acids. The CDR3 is CASSKTGGVSNSPLHF. The CDR3 nucleotides are TGTGCCAGCAGTAAGACAGGGGGCGTATCTAATTCACCCCTCCACTTT.

The V call is TRBV12-3 or TRBV12-4, the J call TRBJ1-1; 7 bases line up with TRBD1. The ends lost 1 base at V and 4 bases at J; junction bases unmatched: 0. This CDR3 contains 13 residues. The CDR3 bases are TGTGCCAGCAGTTTAGGACAGGGCACTGAAGCTTTCTTT. Its translation is CASSLGQGTEAFF.

This rearrangement joins TRBV18 to TRBJ1-4; D is possibly TRBD1 (5 bases). Per the germline V gene, CDR1 is KGHSH and CDR2 is LQKENI. The CDR3 runs 14 residues. Between the trimmed V and J ends, which lost 3 bases and 8 bases, there was a span of 13 bases. CDR3 residues: CASSPGGSSEKLFF. Written as DNA, the CDR3 is TGTGCCAGCTCACCGGGGGGGTCGTCGGAAAAACTGTTTTTT.

The chain joins TRBV3-1 (or the pseudogene TRBV3-2) to TRBJ1-2; tentatively, D is TRBD1 (6 bases). The ends were cut back, 2 bases at V and 2 bases at J, with 6 bases in the middle. The V gene's germline CDR1 is LGHDT and CDR2 YNNKEL (reference sequence). This CDR3 comprises 13 residues. The CDR3 protein is CASSQTGNYGYTF. The CDR3 DNA follows: TGTGCCAGCAGCCAAACAGGGAACTATGGCTACACCTTC.

V usage is TRBV7-8 and J usage is TRBJ2-3; tentatively, D is TRBD1 or TRBD2 (5 bases each). The germline CDR1 and CDR2 sequences are SGHVS and FQNEAQ. CDR3 length equals 18 residues. Trimming took 5 bases from V and 2 from J, leaving 23 bases between them. CDR3 residues: CASSARRSGWGNTDTQYF. DNA of the CDR3: TGTGCCAGCAGCGCACGACGGTCGGGCTGGGGGAACACAGATACGCAGTATTTT.

The V and J genes are TRBV5-4 and TRBJ2-2; the match to TRBD2 covers 7 bases. The V segment lost 4 bases and the J segment 6 bases; nucleotides outside the gene matches: 3. Germline CDR1 SGHNT, CDR2 YYREEE (reference sequence). This CDR3 has 13 residues. The DNA for the CDR3 is TGTGCCAGCAGCCCCGGGGGGTCCGGGGAGCTGTTTTTT. Its translation: CASSPGGSGELFF.

As concerns this clone: The same CDR3 can be traced to other DNA sequences in this sample. The V gene is TRBV7-6, the J gene TRBJ2-5; possibly TRBD2 for D (7 bases). Germline V lookup: CDR1 SGHVS, CDR2 FNYEAQ. The V end lost 1 base, the J end lost 4 bases, and 10 bases lay between the germline ends. This CDR3 has 14 residues. The CDR3 spells CASSLVGGGETQYF. CDR3 sequence (DNA): TGTGCCAGCAGCTTAGTGGGAGGGGGAGAGACCCAGTACTTC.

This rearrangement joins TRBV7-2 to TRBJ1-4; 10 positions agree with TRBD1. The V segment lost 5 bases and the J segment 8 bases; nucleotides outside the gene matches: 8. This CDR3 is 15 amino acids long. CDR1 and CDR2 from the germline V gene are SGHTA and FQGNSA. This CDR3 reads CASSPKTGGQEKLFF. The CDR3 DNA sequence: TGTGCCAGCAGCCCAAAGACAGGGGGCCAGGAAAAACTGTTTTTT.

The CDR3 spells CASSEGWETQYF. The CDR3 DNA follows: TGTGCCAGCAGTGAAGGGTGGGAGACCCAGTACTTC. The chain uses TRBV2 and TRBJ2-5; D remains unclear. The ends were cut back, 1 base at V and 5 bases at J, with 5 bases in the middle. Germline assignment: CDR1 SNHLY and CDR2 FYNNEI. This CDR3 has 12 amino acids.

V and J are TRBV5-4 and TRBJ2-7, with D possibly TRBD1 on 6 matching bases. With 4 bases removed from V and 3 bases from J, the gap between germline ends came to 14 bases. CDR1 and CDR2 (germline): SGHNT, YYREEE (reference sequence). The CDR3 runs 14 residues. The CDR3 region is CASSARDKHYEQYF. CDR3 nucleotide sequence: TGTGCCAGCAGCGCCCGGGACAAACACTACGAGCAGTACTTC. The full variable domain, in which reference TRBV5-4 and TRBJ2-7 provide the parts outside the CDR3, is ETGVTQSPTHLIKTRGQQVTLRCSSQSGHNTVSWYQQALGQGPQFIFQYYREEENGRGNFPPRFSGLQFPNYSSELNVNALELDDSALYLCASSARDKHYEQYFGPGTRLTVT.

This chain connects TRBV27 to TRBJ2-1; D gene uncertain. The CDR3 is 11 amino acids. V gave up 4 bases and J gave up 10 bases, with 8 bases separating them. The V gene's germline CDR1 is MNHEY and CDR2 SMNVEV (reference sequence). The CDR3, as DNA: TGTGCCAGCAGTTCCCTCGGGGAGCAGTTCTTC. Translation gives CASSSLGEQFF.

The chain is built from TRBV29-1 and TRBJ1-2; no definite D call. The V gene's germline CDR1 is SQVTM and CDR2 ANQGSEA. The CDR3 length is 11 residues. The V end lost 4 bases, the J end lost 2 bases, and 5 bases lay between the germline ends. The CDR3 DNA reads TGCAGCGTTGGCTCCAACTATGGCTACACCTTC. This codes for CSVGSNYGYTF.

The chain links TRBV19 to TRBJ1-5, with TRBD1 matching over 8 bases. V was pared by 2 bases and J by 5 bases, with 5 bases of the junction left unmatched. Germline lookup yields CDR1 LNHDA and CDR2 SQIVND (reference sequence). The length of the CDR3 is 15 residues. The CDR3 region is CASSIIGRGHQPQHF. The CDR3 DNA sequence: TGTGCCAGTAGTATAATAGGCAGGGGGCATCAGCCCCAGCATTTT.